What follows are 8 T cell receptor beta chains derived from one specimen sequenced in a study of blood T cell repertoires in COVID-19 (dated by TCRdb to 2018 to 2020). The library was obtained by the immunoSEQ multiplex PCR assay. The table comes from immuneACCESS by way of TCRdb, which keeps in-frame sequences with V and J called. Part of the clones is missing from these tables; in studies checked, under half for an unresolved V gene and the rest for unknown reasons. In this sample the table shows more than 350,000 clones, more than 75% of which occur a single time. About a tenth of the sample comes from the top ten. The sequenced sample was PBMCs or T cells enriched from blood (not recorded which). The receptors derive from a woman aged 50 to 60 who had recovered from COVID-19.

The V call is TRBV19, the J call TRBJ1-2; TRBD1 matches at 9 bases. CDR3 length: 13 residues. Trimming removed 8 bases from V and 5 bases from J; junction bases left unmatched: 6. Germline V CDR1 and CDR2: LNHDA, SQIVND (reference sequence). CDR3 sequence reads: CASDPGQGYGYTF. The CDR3 bases are TGTGCCAGTGACCCGGGACAGGGATATGGCTACACCTTC.

This CDR3 is CASSLVTAEGVAFF. CDR3 DNA sequence: TGTGCCAGCAGCTTGGTCACCGCCGAAGGGGTAGCTTTCTTT. This chain joins TRBV5-5 and TRBJ1-1; D might be TRBD1 (5 bases). The V and J ends lost 0 bases and 10 bases respectively, with 16 bases between them. Germline V gives CDR1 SGHKS, CDR2 YYEKEE (reference sequence). This CDR3 comprises 14 residues.

The J gene is TRBJ2-3, the V gene TRBV7-3; tentatively, D is TRBD1 (6 bases). CDR3 length equals 15 residues. In germline, CDR1 is SGHTA, CDR2 FQGTGA. The V and J ends lost 3 bases and 1 base respectively, with 11 bases between them. The CDR3 protein is CASSFRGIRTDTQYF. For the CDR3, the DNA is TGTGCCAGCAGCTTCAGGGGCATACGCACAGATACGCAGTATTTT. Complete variable domain (other parts from reference TRBV7-3 and TRBJ2-3): GAGVSQTPSNKVTEKGKYVELRCDPISGHTALYWYRQSLGQGPEFLIYFQGTGAADDSGLPNDRFFAVRPEGSVSTLKIQRTERGDSAVYLCASSFRGIRTDTQYFGPGTRLTVL.

The chain links TRBV9 to TRBJ2-3; 7 bases match TRBD2. The CDR3 runs to 15 residues. The V gene's germline CDR1 is SGDLS and CDR2 YYNGEE. The ends lost 0 bases at V and 2 bases at J; junction bases unmatched: 3. Here the CDR3 reads CASSVGQRDTDTQYF. CDR3 bases: TGTGCCAGCAGCGTAGGTCAGCGGGACACAGATACGCAGTATTTT.

This rearrangement joins TRBV24-1 to TRBJ1-2; TRBD1 agrees at 8 bases. Looked up from germline, CDR1 is KGHDR and CDR2 is SFDVKD. The CDR3 has 14 amino acids. V lost 9 bases to trimming and J lost 3 bases; unmatched junction nucleotides: 8. CDR3 coding DNA: TGTGCCACCGCGCCGGCAGGGGGCGACTATGGCTACACCTTC. It codes for CATAPAGGDYGYTF.

This chain connects TRBV19 to TRBJ1-6; 9 bases line up with TRBD1. Germline CDR1 reads LNHDA; CDR2 reads SQIVND (reference sequence). The trim removed 6 bases at V and 14 bases at J, leaving 11 bases unmatched. The CDR3 sequence is 14 residues long. CDR3 in amino acids: CASSPTGTGSSLHF. DNA of the CDR3: TGTGCCAGTAGCCCTACCGGGACAGGGAGCTCCCTCCACTTT.

This chain connects TRBV4-2 to TRBJ2-5, with 11 bases fitting TRBD2. Germline assignment: CDR1 LGHNA and CDR2 YNFKEQ. The CDR3 contains 15 residues. V trimming: 4 bases; J trimming: 4 bases; junction bases outside the gene matches: 5. CDR3 coding DNA: TGTGCCAGCAGCCCGACTAGCGGGGTGCGAGAGACCCAGTACTTC. This gives the protein CASSPTSGVRETQYF.

This chain connects TRBV19 to TRBJ1-4; D may be TRBD1 (5 bases). Trimming stripped 4 bases from V and 5 bases from J, with 17 bases between. The CDR3 totals 16 residues. CDR1 LNHDA and CDR2 SQIVND come from the germline V gene (reference sequence). This CDR3 reads CASSTRRRERNEKLFF. DNA of the CDR3: TGTGCCAGTAGTACCCGACGCAGGGAAAGGAATGAAAAACTGTTTTTT.